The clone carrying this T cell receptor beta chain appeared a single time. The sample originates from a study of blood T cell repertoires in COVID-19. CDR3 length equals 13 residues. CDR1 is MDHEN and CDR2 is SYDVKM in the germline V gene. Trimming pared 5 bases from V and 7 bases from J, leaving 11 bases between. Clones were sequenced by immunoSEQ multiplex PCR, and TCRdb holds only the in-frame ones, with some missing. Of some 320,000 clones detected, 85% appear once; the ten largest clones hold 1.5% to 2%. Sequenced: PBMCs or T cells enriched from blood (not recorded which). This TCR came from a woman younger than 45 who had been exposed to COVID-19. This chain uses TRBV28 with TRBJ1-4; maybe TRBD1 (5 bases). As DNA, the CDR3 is TGTGCCAGCAGTCTAACTGGGGCTGAAAAACTGTTTTTT. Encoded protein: CASSLTGAEKLFF.